Each of the 23 T cell receptor beta chains below was sequenced from the same sample in a study of T-cell memory formation after mild COVID-19. TCRdb recomputed calls from the 5' RACE reads with MiXCR, one row per CDR3 protein. The sample includes some 120,000 distinct CDR3 sequences, roughly 6% of them seen just once. The specimen was PBMCs or a T cell subset sorted from them (not recorded which). All receptors derive from an adult woman who had mild COVID-19 (a few samples of this study predate the infection). Cell type and time point are not known.

In its sample, this clonotype was seen a few times. The CDR3 is CASSLGKYSGANVLTF. The CDR3 DNA follows: TGTGCCAGCAGTTTGGGAAAGTACTCTGGGGCCAACGTCCTGACTTTC. The rearrangement joins TRBV27 to TRBJ2-6; D remains unclear. The CDR3 is 16 residues long. The V gene's germline CDR1 is MNHEY and CDR2 SMNVEV (reference sequence). V shed 3 bases and J shed 0 bases, with 9 bases lying between them.

This clonotype was counted at least ten times. This chain links TRBV7-9 with TRBJ2-3; D might be TRBD2 (6 bases). Germline V gene sequence: CDR1 SEHNR, CDR2 FQNEAQ (reference sequence). CDR3 length equals 15 residues. V was trimmed by 5 bases and J by 5 bases, leaving 17 bases between them. Written as DNA, the CDR3 is TGTGCCAGCAGCAGATCCGGGACCGGGGGAGATACGCAGTATTTT. This sequence encodes CASSRSGTGGDTQYF.

J is TRBJ2-7 and V is TRBV5-1, with 8 bases fitting TRBD1. The J segment lost 6 bases and the V segment lost 0 bases, leaving 11 bases of the junction unmatched. This CDR3 is 16 amino acids long. Germline V gives CDR1 SGHRS, CDR2 YFSETQ. CDR3 bases: TGCGCCAGCAGCTTGGAGGTTCGGCAGGGGGCGGGCGAGCAGTACTTC. Translating it yields CASSLEVRQGAGEQYF.

This clonotype came up a few times. The chain combines TRBV5-1 with TRBJ1-4; TRBD1 agrees at 8 bases. V was pared by 0 bases and J by 6 bases, with 1 base of the junction left unmatched. The CDR3 spans 14 residues. CDR1 SGHRS and CDR2 YFSETQ come from the germline V gene. The CDR3 DNA follows: TGCGCCAGCAGCTTGGAACAGGGGGATGAAAAACTGTTTTTT. Amino acid sequence: CASSLEQGDEKLFF.

This clonotype occurred many times. V and J are TRBV21-1 and TRBJ2-2; the table's D gene call, TRBD2, was not cross checked with the DNA. TRBV21-1 is shown as a pseudogene. The CDR3 contains 17 residues. CDR3 sequence reads: CASSKAEAAMNTGELFF. The CDR3 DNA follows: TGTGCCAGCAGCAAAGCCGAAGCGGCCATGAACACCGGGGAGCTGTTTTTT.

This clonotype was detected only a few times. The chain joins TRBV7-2 to TRBJ1-6; possibly TRBD1 for D (6 bases). The V and J ends lost 0 bases and 7 bases respectively, with 10 bases between them. This CDR3 has 15 amino acids. Germline loops: CDR1 SGHTA, CDR2 FQGNSA. Here the CDR3 DNA reads TGTGCCAGCAGCTTAGCGTGGACAGCCAATTCACCCCTCCACTTT. Its translation is CASSLAWTANSPLHF.

This clonotype turned up a few times. The chain recombines TRBV5-1 with TRBJ2-6; D is unresolved. The CDR3 extends over 16 amino acids. V was pared by 0 bases and J by 0 bases, with 7 bases between. Germline V gives CDR1 SGHRS, CDR2 YFSETQ. The DNA for the CDR3 is TGCGCCAGCAGCTTGGGACGGCTCTCTGGGGCCAACGTCCTGACTTTC. This translates into CASSLGRLSGANVLTF. Based on the CDR3 plus reference TRBV5-1 and TRBJ2-6, the full variable domain is KAGVTQTPRYLIKTRGQQVTLSCSPISGHRSVSWYQQTPGQGLQFLFEYFSETQRNKGNFPGRFSGRQFSNSRSEMNVSTLELGDSALYLCASSLGRLSGANVLTFGAGSRLTVL.

This clonotype was recorded at least ten times. The chain has TRBV6-5 and TRBJ2-7, with D hard to call. Looked up from germline, CDR1 is MNHEY and CDR2 is SVGAGI. CDR3 length equals 15 residues. V was trimmed by 5 bases and J by 0 bases, leaving 14 bases between them. CDR3 amino acids: CASSGTALSSYEQYF. CDR3 nucleotide sequence: TGTGCCAGCAGTGGAACAGCGCTAAGCTCCTACGAGCAGTACTTC.

This clonotype was seen only a few times. The rearrangement joins TRBV12-3 or TRBV12-4 to TRBJ2-3; 7 bases are a match to TRBD2. The V gene end was trimmed by 3 bases and the J gene end by 4 bases; junction bases not matched to a gene: 4. CDR3 length: 14 amino acids. CDR3 nucleotide sequence: TGTGCCAGCAGTTTCGGCGGGAGCTCAGATACGCAGTATTTT. This codes for CASSFGGSSDTQYF.

The table lists this clonotype with many counts. The genes are TRBV7-2 and TRBJ2-5; the match to TRBD1 covers 7 bases. Germline loops: CDR1 SGHTA, CDR2 FQGNSA. The CDR3 has 14 residues. J lost 5 bases, V lost 2 bases, and 5 bases had no gene match. The CDR3 DNA is TGTGCCAGCAGCTTATCGGGCAGGGGGGAGACCCAGTACTTC. Encoded protein: CASSLSGRGETQYF.

This clonotype came up a few times. The J gene is TRBJ1-4, the V gene TRBV5-1, with D maybe TRBD1 (5 bases). V was pared by 4 bases and J by 3 bases, with 16 bases between. Germline V gene data show CDR1 as SGHRS and CDR2 as YFSETQ. This CDR3 is 16 amino acids long. This CDR3 reads CASSPFGAGPNEKLFF. CDR3 DNA: TGCGCCAGCAGCCCATTCGGGGCTGGACCTAATGAAAAACTGTTTTTT.

A few counts support this clonotype. The V and J genes are TRBV24-1 and TRBJ2-3; 12 bases map to TRBD2. V lost 2 bases to trimming and J lost 2 bases; unmatched junction nucleotides: 10. CDR3 size: 19 residues. The germline V gene has CDR1 KGHDR and CDR2 SFDVKD. The CDR3 DNA is TGTGCCACCAGTGATTCCTTGACTAGCGGGGGCTTAGACACAGATACGCAGTATTTT. This encodes CATSDSLTSGGLDTDTQYF.

This clonotype has only a few counts. This chain links TRBV20-1 with TRBJ2-3; D gene uncertain. The CDR3 has 14 residues. The ends were cut back, 1 base at V and 0 bases at J, with 8 bases in the middle. In germline, CDR1 is DFQATT, CDR2 SNEGSKA (reference sequence). CDR3 nucleotide sequence: TGCAGTGCTAGAGTAGGGATAAGCACAGATACGCAGTATTTT. It specifies CSARVGISTDTQYF.

The sample holds a few counts of this clonotype. This chain joins TRBV11-3 and TRBJ2-3; 9 positions agree with TRBD2. Germline V lookup: CDR1 SGHNT, CDR2 YENEEA. J was trimmed by 6 bases and V by 1 base; bases with no gene match: 14. The CDR3 is made up of 18 amino acids. For the CDR3, the DNA is TGTGCCAGCAGCTTAGTTTGGACTAGCGTGGGCTTCCAGGATACGCAGTATTTT. It yields the protein CASSLVWTSVGFQDTQYF.

The chain is built from TRBV30 and TRBJ2-7; 10 bases are a match to TRBD1. The CDR3 extends over 13 amino acids. CDR1 and CDR2 (germline): GTSNPN, SVGIG (reference sequence). Trimming took 5 bases from V and 3 from J; bases not matched to a gene: 4. The CDR3 spells CAWAGTGVYEQYF. The CDR3 region has the DNA TGTGCCTGGGCCGGGACAGGGGTCTACGAGCAGTACTTC.

A few counts support this clonotype. This rearrangement joins TRBV4-3 to TRBJ2-1; 10 bases line up with TRBD2. Per the germline V gene, CDR1 is LGHNA and CDR2 is YSLEER. This CDR3 is 17 amino acids long. V was pared by 1 base and J by 2 bases, with 5 bases of the junction left unmatched. The CDR3 region is CASSQAVTSGPYNEQFF. The CDR3 DNA sequence: TGCGCCAGCAGCCAAGCCGTGACTAGCGGGCCCTACAATGAGCAGTTCTTC.

In this sample, this clonotype turned up many times. The chain couples TRBV12-3 or TRBV12-4 to TRBJ1-1, with D perhaps TRBD1 (5 bases). The germline V and J ends were trimmed by 7 bases and 8 bases, with 11 bases remaining between them. The CDR3 is 11 amino acids. CDR3 region: CASITRDEAFF. CDR3 DNA: TGTGCCAGCATCACCCGGGACGAAGCTTTCTTT.

Written as DNA, the CDR3 is TGTGCCTGGAGTTCAGTAGAGACCCAGTACTTC. As protein: CAWSSVETQYF. V gene TRBV30 combines with J gene TRBJ2-5; unclear D gene. There are 11 residues in the CDR3. Germline CDR1 and CDR2: GTSNPN and SVGIG (reference sequence). V was pared by 2 bases and J by 4 bases, with 5 bases between.

This clonotype appeared many times. The chain has TRBV3-1 and TRBJ2-7; D gene uncertain. Per germline, CDR1 LGHDT and CDR2 YNNKEL (reference sequence). V dropped 3 bases and J dropped 2 bases, with 11 bases sitting between them. The CDR3 has 14 residues. CDR3 region: CASSQQAYTYEQYF. As DNA, the CDR3 is TGTGCCAGCAGCCAGCAGGCGTACACCTACGAGCAGTACTTC.

This clonotype was counted ten times or more. The chain recombines TRBV10-3 with TRBJ2-7, with D possibly matching TRBD2 (6 bases). This CDR3 contains 14 residues. Germline CDR1 and CDR2: ENHRY and SYGVKD. Trimming pared 3 bases from V and 3 bases from J, leaving 12 bases between. CDR3 protein: CAISEGDLYYEQYF. For the CDR3, the DNA is TGTGCCATCAGTGAAGGGGACTTATACTACGAGCAGTACTTC.

This clonotype has at least ten counts. The chain employs TRBV5-1 and TRBJ2-2; the D gene is possibly TRBD2 (5 bases). Trimming left V 0 bases short and J 5 bases short, with 14 bases between. Germline CDR1 SGHRS, CDR2 YFSETQ. The length of the CDR3 is 16 residues. The CDR3 protein is CASSLDRRVETGELFF. The CDR3 DNA sequence: TGCGCCAGCAGCTTGGATCGGCGGGTTGAAACCGGGGAGCTGTTTTTT.

This clonotype was seen many times. Here the CDR3 reads CSVGPGLAVDTQYF. CDR3 nucleotides: TGCAGCGTTGGCCCGGGACTAGCTGTAGATACGCAGTATTTT. This chain links TRBV29-1 with TRBJ2-3; 9 bases map to TRBD2. The J segment lost 5 bases and the V segment lost 4 bases, leaving 7 bases of the junction unmatched. CDR3 size: 14 residues. CDR1 and CDR2 (germline): SQVTM, ANQGSEA.

This clonotype was counted a few times. DNA of the CDR3: TGTGCCAGCAGCCAAGGACTAGTCGGGGAGACCCAGTACTTC. Residues: CASSQGLVGETQYF. The chain employs TRBV3-1 and TRBJ2-5; TRBD2 might be the D (6 bases). Germline V gives CDR1 LGHDT, CDR2 YNNKEL (reference sequence). The germline V and J ends were trimmed by 1 base and 5 bases, with 11 bases remaining between them. The CDR3 is 14 residues long.